Detailed here is one TCR beta chain. This sample was included in a study of blood T cell repertoires in COVID-19. Turning to the study itself: Acute-phase and convalescent COVID-19 samples originated in the United States, Italy and Spain. Sample material is recorded as cDNA or gDNA derived from T cells, B-cell-depleted T cells, or PBMCs.

Germline CDR1 is SGHRS and CDR2 is YFSETQ. Losses at the gene ends were 0 bases for V and 8 bases for J; bases not matched to a gene: 3. CDR3 length: 14 amino acids. Study processing details: Estimation of nucleated cell counts was performed using reference gene primer amplification. This table comes from immunoSEQ multiplex PCR, and its TCRdb copy is limited to in-frame clones, with some not included. The DNA gave D and trimming, while V, J and clone size come from that table. The sample has more than 25,000 clones, 85% seen once. The J gene is TRBJ1-4, the V gene TRBV5-1; 8 bases map to TRBD1. Sequences were obtained from peripheral blood. The source is a man in his 60s with active COVID-19. The DNA for the CDR3 is TGCGCCAGCAGCTTGGAGGCAGGGGGCGAAAAACTGTTTTTT. Protein sequence: CASSLEAGGEKLFF.